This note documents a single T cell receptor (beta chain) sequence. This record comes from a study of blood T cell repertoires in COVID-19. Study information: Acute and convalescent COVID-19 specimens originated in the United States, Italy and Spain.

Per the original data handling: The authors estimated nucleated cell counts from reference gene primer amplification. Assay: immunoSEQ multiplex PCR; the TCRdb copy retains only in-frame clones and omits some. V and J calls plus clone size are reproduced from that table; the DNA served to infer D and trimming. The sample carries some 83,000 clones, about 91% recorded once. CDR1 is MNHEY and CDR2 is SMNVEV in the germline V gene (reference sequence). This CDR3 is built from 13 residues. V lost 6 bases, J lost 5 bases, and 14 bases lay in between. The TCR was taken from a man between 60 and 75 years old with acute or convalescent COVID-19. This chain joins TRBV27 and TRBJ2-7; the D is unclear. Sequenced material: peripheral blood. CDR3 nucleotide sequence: TGTGCCAGCAGCCACCTTTTTAGTGACGAGCAGTACTTC. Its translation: CASSHLFSDEQYF.